The clone carrying this TCR beta chain appeared a few times. Its specificity is unknown. The CDR3 is made up of 13 amino acids. Looked up from germline, CDR1 is KGHSH and CDR2 is LQKENI. V was pared by 2 bases and J by 5 bases, with 3 bases of the junction left unmatched. The entry originates in a study of CD8+ T cells in alopecia areata. As to treatment: oral pan-JAK inhibitor, 5-10 mg twice daily. The sequencing template was cDNA reverse transcribed from extracted RNA. Generated by immunoSEQ multiplex PCR, the TCRdb table keeps only in-frame clones and is missing some. The repertoire holds approximately 170,000 clones, with roughly three fifths as singletons. Study-level points and caveats: Higher clonality and more expanded CD8+ clones appeared in lesional than normal scalp. The study also sequences resident alphabeta T cells of normal skin in scalp samples.

The source was CD4+ T cells sorted from blood, collected at week 4, from a patient treated with tofacitinib. This receptor was identified in a human donor with alopecia areata. The gene calls are TRBV18 and TRBJ2-7, with 7 nucleotides matching TRBD1. The DNA for the CDR3 is TGTGCCAGCTCACCAGTTACAGGGGACGAGCAGTACTTC. Encoded protein: CASSPVTGDEQYF.